Described below is a single TCR beta chain sequence and its context. Germline values: CDR1 SGHRS, CDR2 YFSETQ. This CDR3 comprises 15 residues. V lost 3 bases to trimming and J lost 2 bases; unmatched junction nucleotides: 5. This sample is drawn from a study of shared clonotypes between healthy human individuals. The repertoire was sequenced with immunoSEQ multiplex PCR; TCRdb's copy has only in-frame clones and lacks some. The table shows over a million clones, with approximately 68% occurring only once. Sequenced sample: memory CD4+ T cells sorted from blood. Subset described: CD45RA-negative fraction. The chain combines TRBV5-1 with TRBJ2-1, with 7 bases lining up with TRBD2. This TCR was recovered from a man in his late teens or twenties in good health. The CDR3 nucleotides are TGCGCCAGCAGCTCTAGCGGACCAGCCTACAATGAGCAGTTCTTC. This translates into CASSSSGPAYNEQFF.